This passage covers 9 T cell receptor beta chains from one sample sequenced in a study of T cell changes during pregnancy in multiple sclerosis. Libraries were prepared by immunoSEQ multiplex PCR; TCRdb keeps only in-frame clonotypes and omits some of them. The data show 50,000 or so clones, about 90% seen once. The sample was CD4+ T cells from peripheral blood mononuclear cells, taken after pregnancy. The receptors here all came from a female donor in good health, enrolled as a control in a pregnancy study.

This clone has a single count. This rearrangement joins TRBV7-2 to TRBJ2-5, with 9 bases fitting TRBD2. Germline values: CDR1 SGHTA, CDR2 FQGNSA. The V segment lost 2 bases and the J segment 5 bases; nucleotides outside the gene matches: 6. This CDR3 comprises 15 residues. DNA of the CDR3: TGTGCCAGCAGCTTAATAGCGGGGGCTGGGGAGACCCAGTACTTC. It specifies CASSLIAGAGETQYF.

J is TRBJ2-5 and V is TRBV10-1; 8 bases align to TRBD2. V shed 3 bases and J 11 bases; nucleotides not matched to a gene: 11. The CDR3 loop spans 14 amino acids. Germline assignment: CDR1 WNHNN and CDR2 SYGVQD (reference sequence). CDR3 region: CASSDSGRQREQYF. As DNA, the CDR3 is TGCGCCAGCAGTGATTCCGGCCGGCAGCGGGAGCAGTACTTC.

J is TRBJ1-2 and V is TRBV4-1, with unresolved D. CDR3 length: 14 residues. V lost 4 bases and J lost 4, with 13 bases in between. Germline V lookup: CDR1 MGHRA, CDR2 YSYEKL. This chain's CDR3 is CASSPGEIRYGYTF. In DNA, the CDR3 is TGCGCCAGCAGCCCCGGTGAGATACGCTATGGCTACACCTTC.

This chain joins TRBV2 and TRBJ2-5; weak D call: TRBD1 (6 bases). Trimming took off 7 bases at V and 1 base at J, with 13 bases between the two ends. CDR1 is SNHLY, CDR2 FYNNEI, per germline. CDR3 length: 14 amino acids. Written as DNA, the CDR3 is TGTGCCAGCACCCTCCGGGACACCCAAGAGACCCAGTACTTC. Translation gives CASTLRDTQETQYF.

This chain connects TRBV5-5 to TRBJ1-1; D possibly corresponds to TRBD1 (5 bases). The V gene lost 4 bases and the J gene lost 5 bases, with 15 bases spanning the gap. The CDR3 runs 14 residues. In germline, CDR1 is SGHKS, CDR2 YYEKEE (reference sequence). The CDR3 protein is CASSKEIGGTEAFF. CDR3 nucleotide sequence: TGTGCCAGCAGCAAGGAAATTGGGGGGACTGAAGCTTTCTTT.

The chain combines TRBV9 with TRBJ1-5, with 7 bases matching TRBD1. After removal of 0 bases from V and 5 bases from J, the junction contained 5 bases not matched to a gene. The CDR3 consists of 15 residues. The germline CDR1 and CDR2 sequences are SGDLS and YYNGEE. CDR3 in DNA: TGTGCCAGCAGCGTAGCTTGGGGGACAGATCAGCCCCAGCATTTT. It specifies CASSVAWGTDQPQHF.

This chain joins TRBV7-9 and TRBJ2-3; tentatively, D is TRBD1 (6 bases). The CDR3 loop spans 17 amino acids. Deletions cut 5 bases from V and 0 bases from J, with 18 bases between. Looked up from germline, CDR1 is SEHNR and CDR2 is FQNEAQ (reference sequence). For the CDR3, the DNA is TGTGCCAGCAGCAAAGACAGGATGTCCTCTAGCACAGATACGCAGTATTTT. It specifies CASSKDRMSSSTDTQYF.

The rearrangement links TRBV11-2 to TRBJ1-1, with D possibly being TRBD1 (6 bases). V gave up 2 bases and J gave up 8 bases, with 15 bases separating them. This CDR3 is 14 amino acids long. From germline, CDR1 is SGHAT and CDR2 FQNNGV. The CDR3 DNA reads as TGTGCCAGCAGCTTATCCGTTCAGGGGAAAGAAGCTTTCTTT. Translation: CASSLSVQGKEAFF.

J is TRBJ1-3 and V is TRBV30, with 9 bases fitting TRBD1. CDR3 length: 18 residues. V trimming: 2 bases; J trimming: 1 base; junction bases outside the gene matches: 12. Germline loops: CDR1 GTSNPN, CDR2 SVGIG (reference sequence). This CDR3 reads CAWSRGGQGFYSGNTIYF. In nucleotides, the CDR3 is TGTGCCTGGAGTAGGGGTGGACAGGGGTTTTATTCTGGAAACACCATATATTTT.